This T cell receptor beta chain was retrieved from a study of early T cells in non-severe SARS-CoV-2 infection (dated by TCRdb to the early 2020s). The study in broad terms: TCR sequencing used bulk RNA from unsorted whole blood, so alpha and beta chains could not be paired.

The CDR3 has 13 amino acids, counting the end cysteine and phenylalanine. Only the CDR3 DNA is retained, 39 bases long and in frame from the first base. The V end loses 4 bases and the J end loses 6 bases, and a stretch of 10 bases separates them. The germline V gene gives CDR1 as MNHNS and CDR2 as SASEGT. This was a case-control study nested in a cohort of healthcare workers in London, UK, who had nasopharyngeal swab PCR tests and blood samples taken every week. Healthcare workers were recruited between 23 and 31 March 2020, during the week of the UK lockdown, and were followed weekly for up to roughly 16 weeks. This clonotype turned up a few times. Its target antigen remains unknown. No much larger clone is present one base from it, and per-base qualities are unavailable. The library was built by means of 5' RACE. Sequencing took place on a NextSeq 500. In the TCR library protocol, unique molecular identifiers were attached to individual cDNA molecules to correct for PCR bias and sequencing error. Both TCR alpha and beta chains were sequenced, and tight co-correlation was observed between alpha and beta sequence abundances in each sample. As for the authors' bioinformatics: Decombinator V4 was used to perform V gene, J gene and CDR3 annotation of TCR sequences. Expanded TCRs were defined as changing significantly between any two time points under a Poisson model with p below 0.0001. TCR abundances were normalised to the total number of TCRs sequenced per sample and expressed as counts per million. MAIT TCRs were defined by TRAV1-2 paired with TRAJ12, TRAJ20 or TRAJ33, and iNKT TCRs by TRAV10 paired with TRAJ18. A search of VDJdb, accessed on 1 November 2021, was run for TCRs annotated to CMV, EBV and SARS-CoV-2, with TCRs annotated for multiple antigens excluded. TCRdb passed the public sequencing reads through fastp at Q25 and MiXCR, retaining productive beta sequences. Rows are unified per CDR3 protein, each entry keeping the most common DNA and genes. V and J calls and clone size were set by TCRdb, not the authors. The sample includes 50,000 to 65,000 distinct CDR3 sequences, with about 12% observed a single time. 3.5% to 5% of the sample goes to the ten largest clones.

The full study reports these points: Matching against VDJdb was skewed toward anti-spike CD8 responses, likely underestimated virus-specific expansions, and missed private and CD4 specificities.

This sequence was found in an adult who was a healthcare worker with PCR-confirmed SARS-CoV-2 infection or an uninfected control (not recorded which). The sequence joins TRBV6-1 to TRBJ2-1, with an unclear D gene assignment. Sequencing was done on a sample of whole blood. DNA sequence: TGTGCCAGCAGTGTCCTACGAGGCAATGAGCAGTTCTTC. Its protein product is CASSVLRGNEQFF.